What follows are 18 T cell receptor beta chains derived from one specimen sequenced in a study of shared clonotypes between healthy human individuals. Repertoires were generated with immunoSEQ multiplex PCR, while TCRdb's copy carries only in-frame clones and drops some. The repertoire holds over a million clones, with about 96% as singletons. Sequenced: naive CD4+ T cells sorted from blood. As for subset: CD45RA+ positively selected. All receptors derive from a man aged 25 to 40 in good health.

The chain joins TRBV2 to TRBJ1-2, with 11 bases that match TRBD1. The CDR3 spans 15 residues. The junction had 6 bases not matched to a gene; V was cut back by 2 bases and J by 7 bases. Germline lookup yields CDR1 SNHLY and CDR2 FYNNEI. In DNA, the CDR3 is TGTGCCAGCAGTGAAAGTGGACAGGGGGCATTTGGCTACACCTTC. It translates to CASSESGQGAFGYTF. The full variable domain, completed using reference TRBV2 and TRBJ1-2, is EPEVTQTPSHQVTQMGQEVILRCVPISNHLYFYWYRQILGQKVEFLVSFYNNEISEKSEIFDDQFSVERPDGSNFTLKIRSTKLEDSAMYFCASSESGQGAFGYTFGSGTRLTVV.

The chain carries TRBV21-1 and TRBJ2-7; the tabulated D call, TRBD2, remains unverified against the DNA. TRBV21-1 is a documented pseudogene. This CDR3 contains 12 residues. CDR3 protein: CASRPTCYEQYF. The CDR3 DNA reads as TGTGCCAGCAGACCTACTTGCTACGAGCAGTACTTC.

This clone has just one count. The chain employs TRBV2 and TRBJ2-1; D unresolved. CDR3 length: 14 residues. The V gene lost 3 bases and the J gene lost 1 base, with 7 bases spanning the gap. In germline, CDR1 is SNHLY, CDR2 FYNNEI. This chain's CDR3 is CASSDGQSYNEQFF. The CDR3 region has the DNA TGTGCCAGCAGTGACGGGCAGTCCTACAATGAGCAGTTCTTC.

V usage is TRBV7-9 and J usage is TRBJ2-1; no firm D call. The CDR3 totals 13 residues. The V gene's germline CDR1 is SEHNR and CDR2 FQNEAQ (reference sequence). Trimming removed 3 bases at V and 5 bases at J, with 8 bases between. This chain's CDR3 is CASSFSSNNEQFF. The CDR3 DNA follows: TGTGCCAGCAGCTTTAGCAGTAACAATGAGCAGTTCTTC.

The chain links TRBV18 to TRBJ1-4; possibly TRBD1 for D (6 bases). Trimming pared 6 bases from V and 4 bases from J, leaving 12 bases between. Germline V lookup: CDR1 KGHSH, CDR2 LQKENI. There are 14 residues in the CDR3. The CDR3 loop is CASSRTGINEKLFF. The CDR3 DNA reads as TGTGCCAGCTCCAGAACAGGGATTAATGAAAAACTGTTTTTT.

The rearrangement uses TRBV9 and TRBJ2-1; 14 positions agree with TRBD2. The CDR3 consists of 19 residues. Trimming at V came to 2 bases and at J to 3 bases, leaving 10 bases not matched to a gene. Germline CDR1 is SGDLS and CDR2 is YYNGEE. The CDR3 here is CASSVYPGTSGGLYNEQFF. The CDR3 DNA is TGTGCCAGCAGCGTCTATCCCGGGACTAGCGGGGGACTCTACAATGAGCAGTTCTTC.

Many counts were recorded for this clone. The chain has TRBV5-6 and TRBJ2-2; no clear D. Germline V CDR1 and CDR2: SGHDT, YYEEEE. V gave up 5 bases and J gave up 6 bases, with 11 bases separating them. This CDR3 is built from 13 residues. The CDR3 is CASSVTLPGELFF. The CDR3 region has the DNA TGTGCCAGCAGTGTTACGTTACCCGGGGAGCTGTTTTTT.

This chain joins TRBV4-2 and TRBJ1-3; no definite D call. The V and J ends lost 1 base and 3 bases respectively, with 10 bases between them. Per germline, CDR1 LGHNA and CDR2 YNFKEQ. The CDR3 is made up of 15 amino acids. The CDR3 reads CASSQVVGYGNTIYF. CDR3 in DNA: TGTGCCAGCAGCCAAGTCGTCGGCTATGGAAACACCATATATTTT.

The chain combines TRBV28 with TRBJ1-2; D gene uncertain. Looked up from germline, CDR1 is MDHEN and CDR2 is SYDVKM. V shed 2 bases and J shed 6 bases, with 19 bases lying between them. The CDR3 runs to 16 residues. CDR3 sequence: CASSLGVVNQIDGYTF. The CDR3 DNA follows: TGTGCCAGCAGTTTAGGGGTCGTTAATCAGATTGATGGCTACACCTTC.

The chain uses TRBV11-2 and TRBJ1-2, with 10 bases lining up with TRBD1. V was clipped by 3 bases and J by 4 bases; unmatched bases: 5. Germline V gives CDR1 SGHAT, CDR2 FQNNGV. CDR3 length: 15 amino acids. The DNA of the CDR3 is TGTGCCAGCAGCTTCGGGACAGGGGAGGGCTATGGCTACACCTTC. This translates into CASSFGTGEGYGYTF.

V gene TRBV18 combines with J gene TRBJ2-7, with D unclear. With 3 bases removed from V and 7 bases from J, the gap between germline ends came to 13 bases. The CDR3 runs to 13 residues. CDR1 is KGHSH, CDR2 LQKENI, per germline. This chain's CDR3 is CASSPIPAEEQYF. Here the CDR3 DNA reads TGTGCCAGCTCACCCATTCCCGCAGAAGAGCAGTACTTC.

V is TRBV7-9 and J is TRBJ2-2, with D hard to call. This CDR3 comprises 13 residues. The germline V and J ends were trimmed by 4 bases and 6 bases, with 9 bases remaining between them. Looked up from germline, CDR1 is SEHNR and CDR2 is FQNEAQ (reference sequence). The CDR3 coding sequence is TGTGCCAGCAGCTCTCTGAGGTCCGGGGAGCTGTTTTTT. This gives the protein CASSSLRSGELFF.

The table lists this clone with a few counts. V and J are TRBV10-1 and TRBJ2-3; TRBD2 is a possible D gene (5 bases). The CDR3 extends over 15 amino acids. Germline V gene sequence: CDR1 WNHNN, CDR2 SYGVQD (reference sequence). V was shortened by 3 bases and J by 6 bases, with 16 bases between the two germline ends. CDR3 in DNA: TGCGCCAGCAGTGACCACATAACTAGTCACGATACGCAGTATTTT. Its protein is CASSDHITSHDTQYF.

The V and J genes are TRBV7-9 and TRBJ2-3, with D perhaps given as TRBD1 or TRBD2 (5 bases each). Germline CDR1 SEHNR, CDR2 FQNEAQ (reference sequence). V gave up 1 base and J gave up 12 bases, with 17 bases separating them. This CDR3 contains 14 residues. CDR3 bases: TGTGCCAGCAGCTTAGGGGTCTACGGGACCGTACAGTATTTT. Its protein product is CASSLGVYGTVQYF. The whole variable domain, remainder taken from reference TRBV7-9 and TRBJ2-3, is DTGVSQNPRHKITKRGQNVTFRCDPISEHNRLYWYRQTLGQGPEFLTYFQNEAQLEKSRLLSDRFSAERPKGSFSTLEIQRTEQGDSAMYLCASSLGVYGTVQYFGPGTRLTVL.

The chain uses TRBV28 and TRBJ1-4; TRBD1 matches 8 bases. V dropped 4 bases and J dropped 4; count of bases not matched to a gene: 5. There are 15 residues in the CDR3. The germline CDR1 and CDR2 sequences are MDHEN and SYDVKM. CDR3 in amino acids: CASSSPGQGNEKLFF. CDR3 sequence (DNA): TGTGCCAGCAGTTCCCCCGGACAGGGTAATGAAAAACTGTTTTTT.

A single count supports this clone. The chain employs TRBV7-9 and TRBJ2-7, with D possibly TRBD1 on 6 matching bases. Trimming shortened V by 3 bases and J by 7 bases, and 16 bases separated the two germline ends. The CDR3 has 14 amino acids. Per the germline V gene, CDR1 is SEHNR and CDR2 is FQNEAQ (reference sequence). The CDR3 loop is CASSLKTGMREQYF. The CDR3 nucleotides read TGTGCCAGCAGCTTGAAAACAGGGATGCGAGAGCAGTACTTC.

The chain is built from TRBV2 and TRBJ2-1, with D unclear. The germline V gene has CDR1 SNHLY and CDR2 FYNNEI. CDR3 size: 10 residues. With 7 bases removed from V and 5 bases from J, the gap between germline ends came to 3 bases. The CDR3 reads CASMNNEQFF. The CDR3 DNA is TGTGCCAGCATGAACAATGAGCAGTTCTTC.

The J gene is TRBJ1-5, the V gene TRBV28, with D perhaps TRBD1 (5 bases). Germline CDR1 reads MDHEN; CDR2 reads SYDVKM. CDR3 size: 16 residues. Trimming removed 5 bases at V and 2 bases at J, with 16 bases between. CDR3 bases: TGTGCCAGCAGTCCCCCGGGAGGGGAAGGCAATCAGCCCCAGCATTTT. Its protein is CASSPPGGEGNQPQHF.